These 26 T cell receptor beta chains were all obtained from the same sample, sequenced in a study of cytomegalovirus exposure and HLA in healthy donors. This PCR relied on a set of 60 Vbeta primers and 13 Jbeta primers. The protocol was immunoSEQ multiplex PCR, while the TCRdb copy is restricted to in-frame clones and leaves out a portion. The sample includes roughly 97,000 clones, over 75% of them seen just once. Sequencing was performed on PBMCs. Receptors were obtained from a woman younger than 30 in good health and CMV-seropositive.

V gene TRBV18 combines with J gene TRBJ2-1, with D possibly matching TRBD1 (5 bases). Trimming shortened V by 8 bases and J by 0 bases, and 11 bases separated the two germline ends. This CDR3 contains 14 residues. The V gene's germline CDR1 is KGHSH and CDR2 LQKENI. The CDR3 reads CASTGVSSYNEQFF. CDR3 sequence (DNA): TGTGCCAGCACAGGTGTTAGCTCCTACAATGAGCAGTTCTTC.

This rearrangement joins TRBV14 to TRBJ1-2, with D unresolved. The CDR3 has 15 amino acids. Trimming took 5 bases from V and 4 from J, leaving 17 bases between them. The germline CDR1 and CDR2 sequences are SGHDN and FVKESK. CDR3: CASSTTVTDLYGYTF. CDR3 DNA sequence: TGTGCCAGCAGCACGACTGTGACGGATCTCTATGGCTACACCTTC.

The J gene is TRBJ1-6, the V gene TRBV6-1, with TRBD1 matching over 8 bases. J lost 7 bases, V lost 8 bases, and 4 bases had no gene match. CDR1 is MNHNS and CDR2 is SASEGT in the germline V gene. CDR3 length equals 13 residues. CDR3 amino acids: CASLRQGNSPLHF. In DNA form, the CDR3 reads TGTGCCAGCCTGCGACAGGGGAATTCACCCCTCCACTTT.

The CDR3 nucleotides are TGCGCCAGCGCCAGTTACAATGAGCAGTTCTTC. It specifies CASASYNEQFF. This chain links TRBV5-1 with TRBJ2-1; D not certain. The CDR3 is 11 residues long. Germline V gives CDR1 SGHRS, CDR2 YFSETQ. Deletions cut 7 bases from V and 4 bases from J, with 6 bases between.

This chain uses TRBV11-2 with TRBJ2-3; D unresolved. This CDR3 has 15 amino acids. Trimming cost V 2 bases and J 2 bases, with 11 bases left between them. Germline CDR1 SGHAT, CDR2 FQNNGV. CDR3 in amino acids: CASSLTSSTTDTQYF. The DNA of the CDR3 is TGTGCCAGCAGCTTAACTTCTAGTACCACAGATACGCAGTATTTT.

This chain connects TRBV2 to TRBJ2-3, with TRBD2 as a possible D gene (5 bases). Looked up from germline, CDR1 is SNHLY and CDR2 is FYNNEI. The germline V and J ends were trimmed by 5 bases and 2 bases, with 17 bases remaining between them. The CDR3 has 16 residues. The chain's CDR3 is CASSTQEAPLTDTQYF. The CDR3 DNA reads TGTGCCAGCAGTACCCAGGAGGCTCCCCTCACAGATACGCAGTATTTT.

DNA of the CDR3: TGCGCCAGCAGTCCGGGACTCCAAGTTCGCACAGATACGCAGTATTTT. It encodes CASSPGLQVRTDTQYF. The rearrangement joins TRBV10-1 to TRBJ2-3; a possible D gene is TRBD2 (6 bases). CDR1 WNHNN and CDR2 SYGVQD come from the germline V gene (reference sequence). The CDR3 covers 16 residues. V lost 5 bases and J 1 base, leaving 16 bases between the germline ends.

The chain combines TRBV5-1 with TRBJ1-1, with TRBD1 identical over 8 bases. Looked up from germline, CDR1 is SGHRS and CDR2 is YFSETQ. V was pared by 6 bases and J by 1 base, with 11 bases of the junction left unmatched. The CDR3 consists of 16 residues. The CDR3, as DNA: TGCGCCAGCACCCAGGGATCCGGGACAGGGAACACTGAAGCTTTCTTT. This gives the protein CASTQGSGTGNTEAFF.

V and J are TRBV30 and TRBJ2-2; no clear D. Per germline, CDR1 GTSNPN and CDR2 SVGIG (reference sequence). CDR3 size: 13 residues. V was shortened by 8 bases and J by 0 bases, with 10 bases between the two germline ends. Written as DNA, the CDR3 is TGTGCCGGGCGAGCTTCGAACACCGGGGAGCTGTTTTTT. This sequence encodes CAGRASNTGELFF.

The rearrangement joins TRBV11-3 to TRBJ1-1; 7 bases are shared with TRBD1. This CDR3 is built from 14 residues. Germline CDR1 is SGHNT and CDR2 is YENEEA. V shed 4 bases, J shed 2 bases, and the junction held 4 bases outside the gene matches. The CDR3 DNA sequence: TGTGCCAGCAGCTCGACAGGGTCAAACACTGAAGCTTTCTTT. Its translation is CASSSTGSNTEAFF.

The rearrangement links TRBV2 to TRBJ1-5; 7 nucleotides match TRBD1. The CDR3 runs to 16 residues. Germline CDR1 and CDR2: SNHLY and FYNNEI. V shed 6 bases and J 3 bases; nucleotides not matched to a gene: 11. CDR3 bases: TGTGCCAGCAGGGGCGACAGGGTGATTTCCAATCAGCCCCAGCATTTT. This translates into CASRGDRVISNQPQHF.

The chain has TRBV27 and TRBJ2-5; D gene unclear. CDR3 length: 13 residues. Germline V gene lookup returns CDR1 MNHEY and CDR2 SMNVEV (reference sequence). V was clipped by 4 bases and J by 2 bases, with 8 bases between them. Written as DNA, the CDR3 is TGTGCCAGCAGTTATGGAGAACAAGAGACCCAGTACTTC. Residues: CASSYGEQETQYF.

The DNA of the CDR3 is TGTGCCAGCAGTTTGCCACCTACTAGCACAGATACGCAGTATTTT. Translating gives CASSLPPTSTDTQYF. The chain couples TRBV28 to TRBJ2-3, with D hard to call. The ends were cut back, 3 bases at V and 0 bases at J, with 10 bases in the middle. Germline values: CDR1 MDHEN, CDR2 SYDVKM. The CDR3 has 15 amino acids.

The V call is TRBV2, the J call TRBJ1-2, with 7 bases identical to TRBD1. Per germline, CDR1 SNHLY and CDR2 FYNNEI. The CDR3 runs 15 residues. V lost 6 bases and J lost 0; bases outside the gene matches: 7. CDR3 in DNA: TGTGCCAGCAGAGGGACAGTGAAGACTAACTATGGCTACACCTTC. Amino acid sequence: CASRGTVKTNYGYTF.

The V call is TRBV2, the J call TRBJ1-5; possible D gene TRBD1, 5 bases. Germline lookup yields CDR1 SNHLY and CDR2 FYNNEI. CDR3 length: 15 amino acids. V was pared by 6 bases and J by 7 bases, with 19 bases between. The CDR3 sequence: CASSGWGGLDQPQHF. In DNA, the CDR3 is TGTGCCAGCAGCGGATGGGGGGGTTTAGACCAGCCCCAGCATTTT.

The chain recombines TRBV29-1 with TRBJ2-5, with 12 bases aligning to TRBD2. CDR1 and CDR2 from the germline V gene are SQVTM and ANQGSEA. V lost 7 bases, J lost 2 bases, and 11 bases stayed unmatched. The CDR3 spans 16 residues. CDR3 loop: CSALRTSGTVQETQYF. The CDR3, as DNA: TGCAGCGCCCTTAGGACTAGCGGGACCGTACAAGAGACCCAGTACTTC.

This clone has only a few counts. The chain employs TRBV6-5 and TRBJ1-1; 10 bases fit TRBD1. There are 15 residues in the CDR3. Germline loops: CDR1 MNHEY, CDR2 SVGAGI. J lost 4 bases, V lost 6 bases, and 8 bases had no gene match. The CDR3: CASRGPGQGRTEAFF. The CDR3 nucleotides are TGTGCCAGCAGAGGGCCGGGACAGGGGCGCACTGAAGCTTTCTTT.

The DNA of the CDR3 is TGCGCCAGTGGGACAGGGGGGGACAATGAGCAGTTCTTC. Its translation: CASGTGGDNEQFF. The V and J genes are TRBV10-1 and TRBJ2-1; 11 bases are a match to TRBD1. J was trimmed by 5 bases and V by 9 bases; bases with no gene match: 3. The CDR3 has 13 amino acids. The germline V gene has CDR1 WNHNN and CDR2 SYGVQD (reference sequence).

CDR3 sequence (DNA): TGTGCCAGCAGCTTTACAGGGGGCGATCAGCCCCAGCATTTT. Amino acids: CASSFTGGDQPQHF. This chain joins TRBV7-9 and TRBJ1-5, with 9 bases aligning to TRBD1. V was pared by 3 bases and J by 5 bases, with 2 bases of the junction left unmatched. Looked up from germline, CDR1 is SEHNR and CDR2 is FQNEAQ (reference sequence). The CDR3 covers 14 residues. The entire variable domain, with the rest obtained from reference TRBV7-9 and TRBJ1-5, is as follows: DTGVSQNPRHKITKRGQNVTFRCDPISEHNRLYWYRQTLGQGPEFLTYFQNEAQLEKSRLLSDRFSAERPKGSFSTLEIQRTEQGDSAMYLCASSFTGGDQPQHFGDGTRLSIL.

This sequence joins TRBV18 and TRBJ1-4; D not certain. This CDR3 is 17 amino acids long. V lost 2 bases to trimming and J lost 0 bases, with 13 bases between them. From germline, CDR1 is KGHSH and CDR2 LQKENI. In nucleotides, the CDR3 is TGTGCCAGCTCACCAAGTCCCGACGGGGCAACTAATGAAAAACTGTTTTTT. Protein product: CASSPSPDGATNEKLFF.

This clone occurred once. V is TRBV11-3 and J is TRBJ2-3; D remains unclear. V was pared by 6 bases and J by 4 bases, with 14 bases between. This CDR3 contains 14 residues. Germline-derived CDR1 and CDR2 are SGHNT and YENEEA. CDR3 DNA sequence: TGTGCCAGCAGTTATAACCTACCGTCAGATACGCAGTATTTT. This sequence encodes CASSYNLPSDTQYF.

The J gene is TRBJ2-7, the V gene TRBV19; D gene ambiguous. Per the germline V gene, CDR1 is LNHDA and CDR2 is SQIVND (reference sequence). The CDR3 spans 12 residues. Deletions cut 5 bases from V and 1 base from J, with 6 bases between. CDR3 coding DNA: TGTGCCAGTAGTCCCTCTTCCTACGAGCAGTACTTC. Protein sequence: CASSPSSYEQYF.

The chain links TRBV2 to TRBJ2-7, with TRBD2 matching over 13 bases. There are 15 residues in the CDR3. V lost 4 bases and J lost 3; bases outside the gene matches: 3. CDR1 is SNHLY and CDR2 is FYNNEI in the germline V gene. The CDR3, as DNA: TGTGCCAGCAGTGCCGGGACTAGCGGGATCTACGAGCAGTACTTC. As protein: CASSAGTSGIYEQYF.

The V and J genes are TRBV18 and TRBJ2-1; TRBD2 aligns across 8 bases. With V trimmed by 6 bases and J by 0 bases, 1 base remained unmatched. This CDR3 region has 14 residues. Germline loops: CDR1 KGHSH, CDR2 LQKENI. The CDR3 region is CASSGTSSYNEQFF. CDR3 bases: TGTGCCAGCTCGGGGACTAGCTCCTACAATGAGCAGTTCTTC.

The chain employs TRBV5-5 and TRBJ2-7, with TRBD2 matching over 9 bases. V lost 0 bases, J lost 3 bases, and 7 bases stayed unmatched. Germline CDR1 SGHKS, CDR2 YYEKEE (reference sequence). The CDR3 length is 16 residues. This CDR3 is CASSLESSGILYEQYF. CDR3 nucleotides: TGTGCCAGCAGCTTGGAATCTAGCGGGATCCTCTACGAGCAGTACTTC. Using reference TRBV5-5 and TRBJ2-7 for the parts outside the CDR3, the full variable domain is DAGVTQSPTHLIKTRGQQVTLRCSPISGHKSVSWYQQVLGQGPQFIFQYYEKEERGRGNFPDRFSARQFPNYSSELNVNALLLGDSALYLCASSLESSGILYEQYFGPGTRLTVT.

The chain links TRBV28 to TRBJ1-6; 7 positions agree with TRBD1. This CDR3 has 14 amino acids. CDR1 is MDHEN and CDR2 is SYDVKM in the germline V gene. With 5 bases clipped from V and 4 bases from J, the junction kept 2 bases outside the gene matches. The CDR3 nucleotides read TGTGCCAGCAGTCGACAGGGTTATAATTCACCCCTCCACTTT. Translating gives CASSRQGYNSPLHF.